The TCR beta chain under discussion was sequenced for a study of control samples from healthy donors and cancer patients. The CDR3 runs 11 residues. Trimming left V 5 bases short and J 5 bases short, with 3 bases between. Measured with immunoSEQ multiplex PCR; TCRdb has only the in-frame clones, and not every one. The sample records 100,000 to 150,000 clones, roughly nine tenths being singletons. The receptor was isolated from a woman aged 18-29 years in good health. Input material: blood. V and J are TRBV12-3 or TRBV12-4 and TRBJ2-2, with D uncertain. CDR3 nucleotide sequence: TGTGCCAGCAGTACTACCGGGGAGCTGTTTTTT. Amino acid sequence: CASSTTGELFF.